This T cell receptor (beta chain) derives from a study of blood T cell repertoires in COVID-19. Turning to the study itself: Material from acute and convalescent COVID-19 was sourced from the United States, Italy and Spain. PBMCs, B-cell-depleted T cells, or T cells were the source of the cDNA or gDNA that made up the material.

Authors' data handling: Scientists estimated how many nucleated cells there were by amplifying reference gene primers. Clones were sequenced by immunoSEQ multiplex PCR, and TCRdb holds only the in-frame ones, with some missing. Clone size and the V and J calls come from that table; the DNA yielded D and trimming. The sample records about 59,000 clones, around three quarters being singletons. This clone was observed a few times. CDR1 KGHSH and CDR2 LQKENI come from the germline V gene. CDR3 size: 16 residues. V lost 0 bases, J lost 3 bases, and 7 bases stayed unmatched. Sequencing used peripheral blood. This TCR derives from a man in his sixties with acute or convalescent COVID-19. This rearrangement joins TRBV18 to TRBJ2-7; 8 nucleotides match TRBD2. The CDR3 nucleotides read TGTGCCAGCTCACCACCGAATTCGGGACTAGGCTACGAGCAGTACTTC. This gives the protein CASSPPNSGLGYEQYF.